This entry lists 30 T cell receptor beta chains sequenced from one sample in a study of cytomegalovirus exposure and HLA in healthy donors. The PCR ran on 60 Vbeta and 13 Jbeta primers. Measured with immunoSEQ multiplex PCR; TCRdb has only the in-frame clones, and not every one. The sample has under 200,000 clones, approximately 82% seen once. Sequences were obtained from PBMCs. These receptors were obtained from a woman in her thirties or forties in good health and CMV-seropositive.

The CDR3 nucleotides are TGTGCCAGCAGCTTAGGAGGAGGGAGGACCTACAATGAGCAGTTCTTC. Its protein product is CASSLGGGRTYNEQFF. The chain couples TRBV7-9 to TRBJ2-1; D may be TRBD2 (6 bases). Germline CDR1 and CDR2: SEHNR and FQNEAQ (reference sequence). This CDR3 spans 16 amino acids. Trimming took off 1 base at V and 2 bases at J, with 12 bases between the two ends.

To note about this clone: The sample holds other DNA sequences that translate to the same CDR3. This chain connects TRBV18 to TRBJ2-5; D unclear. The end of the DNA is better explained by TRBJ2-7, so the J call may be wrong. CDR1 is KGHSH and CDR2 is LQKENI in the germline V gene. This CDR3 has 12 residues. CDR3 loop: CASSPSSYEQYF. CDR3 bases: TGTGCCAGCTCACCAAGCTCCTACGAGCAGTACTTC.

The V and J genes are TRBV19 and TRBJ2-7; 7 bases line up with TRBD1. This CDR3 has 16 residues. Losses at the gene ends were 1 base for V and 7 bases for J; bases not matched to a gene: 13. In germline, CDR1 is LNHDA, CDR2 SQIVND (reference sequence). The CDR3, as DNA: TGTGCCAGTAGTATAGTTGGGGACAGCTCGAGGCGGGAGCAGTACTTC. It is translated as CASSIVGDSSRREQYF.

In this sample, this clone turned up a few times. The chain combines TRBV7-2 with TRBJ2-1, with 8 bases lining up with TRBD1. The CDR3 is 14 residues long. With V trimmed by 3 bases and J by 8 bases, 6 bases remained unmatched. The V gene's germline CDR1 is SGHTA and CDR2 FQGNSA. The CDR3 sequence is CASSLGQGAYEQFF. Written as DNA, the CDR3 is TGTGCCAGCAGCTTGGGCCAGGGGGCTTATGAGCAGTTCTTC.

The genes are TRBV10-1 and TRBJ2-1; 12 bases are shared with TRBD1. The CDR3 sequence is 14 residues long. The germline V gene encodes CDR1 WNHNN and CDR2 SYGVQD (reference sequence). J was trimmed by 10 bases and V by 8 bases; bases with no gene match: 9. The CDR3 DNA reads as TGCGCCAGCGGGGACCCCGGGACAGGGGGCGAGCAGTTCTTC. This codes for CASGDPGTGGEQFF.

The chain recombines TRBV7-8 with TRBJ2-7; D gene unclear. CDR3 length equals 15 residues. V lost 5 bases to trimming and J lost 6 bases, with 20 bases between them. In germline, CDR1 is SGHVS, CDR2 FQNEAQ. The CDR3 DNA follows: TGTGCCAGCAGCCCCCTCGACATCAACACGGTCGAGCAGTACTTC. Translating it yields CASSPLDINTVEQYF.

The chain recombines TRBV4-2 with TRBJ1-1, with a possible D match to TRBD1 (6 bases). Germline V gene lookup returns CDR1 LGHNA and CDR2 YNFKEQ. This CDR3 comprises 16 residues. Trimming took off 0 bases at V and 3 bases at J, with 14 bases between the two ends. CDR3 nucleotides: TGTGCCAGCAGCCAAGAGGCGACAGGATTACACACTGAAGCTTTCTTT. It encodes CASSQEATGLHTEAFF.

The chain employs TRBV30 and TRBJ2-7, with 10 nucleotides matching TRBD2. This CDR3 has 15 amino acids. Germline V gene lookup returns CDR1 GTSNPN and CDR2 SVGIG (reference sequence). V trimming: 0 bases; J trimming: 3 bases; junction bases outside the gene matches: 5. CDR3 nucleotide sequence: TGTGCCTGGAGTGTAAGGGCTAGCGGGAGCTACGAGCAGTACTTC. This encodes CAWSVRASGSYEQYF.

This chain uses TRBV4-2 with TRBJ1-2; 7 nucleotides line up with TRBD1. The CDR3 length is 13 residues. V shed 1 base and J 6 bases; nucleotides not matched to a gene: 2. Germline CDR1 and CDR2: LGHNA and YNFKEQ. CDR3 protein: CASSQVQGNGYTF. As DNA, the CDR3 is TGTGCCAGCAGCCAAGTACAGGGGAATGGCTACACCTTC.

The chain carries TRBV9 and TRBJ1-5; D gene unclear. V was trimmed by 3 bases and J by 3 bases, leaving 10 bases between them. In germline, CDR1 is SGDLS, CDR2 YYNGEE. The CDR3 has 14 residues. In DNA, the CDR3 is TGTGCCAGCAGCGCCGGCAGCGCCAATCAGCCCCAGCATTTT. Encoded protein: CASSAGSANQPQHF. Together with reference TRBV9 and TRBJ1-5, the CDR3 gives the full variable domain: DSGVTQTPKHLITATGQRVTLRCSPRSGDLSVYWYQQSLDQGLQFLIQYYNGEERAKGNILERFSAQQFPDLHSELNLSSLELGDSALYFCASSAGSANQPQHFGDGTRLSIL.

The V call is TRBV7-8, the J call TRBJ2-1; D perhaps matches TRBD1 (5 bases). The CDR3 totals 13 residues. Germline V CDR1 and CDR2: SGHVS, FQNEAQ. Trimming stripped 5 bases from V and 8 bases from J, with 13 bases between. The CDR3 DNA reads TGTGCCAGCAGCCGGCAGGGATTCTATGAGCAGTTCTTC. This codes for CASSRQGFYEQFF.

V gene TRBV7-8 combines with J gene TRBJ2-7; perhaps TRBD1 as D (5 bases). Trimming removed 0 bases from V and 3 bases from J, with 15 bases in between. CDR3 length: 16 amino acids. The germline CDR1 and CDR2 sequences are SGHVS and FQNEAQ. In DNA form, the CDR3 reads TGTGCCAGCAGCTTAGCCTTTGCCCAGGGTGGCTACGAGCAGTACTTC. This sequence encodes CASSLAFAQGGYEQYF.

The chain links TRBV21-1 to TRBJ1-2; the D call TRBD1 from the table was never checked on the DNA. TRBV21-1 is an annotated pseudogene. This CDR3 comprises 14 residues. The CDR3 loop is CASSKYSGGYGYTF. DNA of the CDR3: TGTGCCAGCAGCAAATATTCAGGGGGTTATGGCTACACCTTC.

J is TRBJ2-3 and V is TRBV19, with a tentative D call TRBD1 (6 bases). The CDR3 runs to 13 residues. The germline V gene encodes CDR1 LNHDA and CDR2 SQIVND (reference sequence). V was clipped by 3 bases and J by 4 bases, with 8 bases between them. The CDR3 nucleotides are TGTGCCAGTAGTATCCAGGGGCCAGATACGCAGTATTTT. Residues: CASSIQGPDTQYF.

This clone was observed a handful of times. The chain uses TRBV5-1 and TRBJ2-3; no clear D gene. CDR1 is SGHRS and CDR2 is YFSETQ in the germline V gene. V was pared by 2 bases and J by 0 bases, with 7 bases between. This CDR3 is 14 amino acids long. The CDR3 DNA sequence: TGCGCCAGCAGCTTAGGAGTTAGCACAGATACGCAGTATTTT. Translated, it gives CASSLGVSTDTQYF. The full variable domain, with the rest looked up from reference TRBV5-1 and TRBJ2-3, is KAGVTQTPRYLIKTRGQQVTLSCSPISGHRSVSWYQQTPGQGLQFLFEYFSETQRNKGNFPGRFSGRQFSNSRSEMNVSTLELGDSALYLCASSLGVSTDTQYFGPGTRLTVL.

V usage is TRBV23-1 and J usage is TRBJ2-7, with TRBD1 identical over 8 bases. TRBV23-1 carries the ORF label, with uncertain function. V was clipped by 6 bases and J by 5 bases; unmatched bases: 18. This CDR3 region has 17 residues. The CDR3 loop reads CASRYETLQGELNEQYF. DNA for the CDR3: TGCGCCAGCAGATATGAAACCCTACAGGGGGAACTCAACGAGCAGTACTTC.

V usage is TRBV4-2 and J usage is TRBJ1-3; D unclear. Trimming left V 0 bases short and J 11 bases short, with 14 bases between. CDR1 LGHNA and CDR2 YNFKEQ come from the germline V gene. This CDR3 has 14 residues. The DNA for the CDR3 is TGTGCCAGCAGCCAAGATCTGTCGGGGTACGCCATATATTTT. Protein product: CASSQDLSGYAIYF.

The chain combines TRBV6-5 with TRBJ2-1, with 11 nucleotides matching TRBD2. In germline, CDR1 is MNHEY, CDR2 SVGAGI. With V trimmed by 1 base and J by 8 bases, 1 base remained unmatched. The CDR3 sequence is 14 residues long. CDR3 DNA: TGTGCCAGCAGTTACTGGACTAGCGGGTATGAGCAGTTCTTC. This codes for CASSYWTSGYEQFF.

The rearrangement uses TRBV6-1 and TRBJ2-2; the D gene is possibly TRBD1 (5 bases). The V end was cut by 2 bases, the J end by 7 bases, with 11 bases between. CDR3 length: 14 residues. Germline V CDR1 and CDR2: MNHNS, SASEGT. The chain's CDR3 is CASSESRGGGELFF. CDR3 DNA sequence: TGTGCCAGCAGTGAATCTAGGGGCGGCGGGGAGCTGTTTTTT.

As to this clone: Compared with germline, one end of the junction differs, possibly owing to a read error. The V call is TRBV28, the J call TRBJ1-1; tentatively, D is TRBD1 (5 bases). Germline CDR1 and CDR2: MDHEN and SYDVKM. The CDR3 is 15 residues long. The CDR3, as DNA: TGTGTCAGCAGTTTCCAGGGTCCGATGAACACTGAAGCTTTCTTT. Protein sequence: CVSSFQGPMNTEAFF.

V and J are TRBV4-2 and TRBJ2-5; 7 positions match TRBD2. CDR1 and CDR2 (germline): LGHNA, YNFKEQ. V lost 4 bases and J lost 1; bases outside the gene matches: 9. CDR3 length equals 16 residues. CDR3 sequence: CASSRGWRESQETQYF. In DNA, the CDR3 is TGTGCCAGCAGCCGAGGATGGCGGGAGAGCCAAGAGACCCAGTACTTC.

The chain recombines TRBV27 with TRBJ1-2, with TRBD1 matching over 12 bases. Per the germline V gene, CDR1 is MNHEY and CDR2 is SMNVEV (reference sequence). The V and J ends lost 5 bases and 3 bases, in that order; junction bases with no gene match: 4. The CDR3 is made up of 15 amino acids. CDR3 in DNA: TGTGCCAGCAGTGGTGGGACAGGGGGCTACTATGGCTACACCTTC. This sequence encodes CASSGGTGGYYGYTF.

The chain recombines TRBV30 with TRBJ1-4; D remains ambiguous. Trimming left V 3 bases short and J 3 bases short, with 8 bases between. CDR3 size: 13 residues. The germline gives CDR1 GTSNPN, CDR2 SVGIG (reference sequence). This CDR3 reads CAWSRNSNEKLFF. CDR3 nucleotide sequence: TGTGCCTGGAGCAGGAACTCTAATGAAAAACTGTTTTTT.

Only one count was recorded for this clone. The chain is built from TRBV7-3 and TRBJ2-7; 7 bases are a match to TRBD2. The germline CDR1 and CDR2 sequences are SGHTA and FQGTGA. V dropped 0 bases and J dropped 2; count of bases not matched to a gene: 10. The CDR3 consists of 17 residues. The CDR3 loop reads CASSLTGTIPSPYEQYF. The CDR3 DNA reads TGTGCCAGCAGCTTAACCGGGACTATCCCTTCTCCCTACGAGCAGTACTTC.

The V call is TRBV6-6, the J call TRBJ1-2; 9 bases line up with TRBD1. The V gene end was trimmed by 5 bases and the J gene end by 6 bases; junction bases not matched to a gene: 10. This CDR3 has 15 amino acids. Germline V gives CDR1 MNHNY, CDR2 SVGAGI (reference sequence). CDR3 sequence: CASSDPAGDRDGYTF. The CDR3 DNA is TGTGCCAGCAGTGACCCGGCGGGGGACAGGGATGGCTACACCTTC.

The genes are TRBV6-1 and TRBJ1-5, with TRBD1 matching 8 bases. Germline lookup yields CDR1 MNHNS and CDR2 SASEGT. Trimming at V came to 7 bases and at J to 6 bases, leaving 8 bases not matched to a gene. CDR3 length: 14 amino acids. CDR3 loop: CASTFSGGGQPQHF. The CDR3 bases are TGTGCCAGCACCTTCTCAGGGGGCGGTCAGCCCCAGCATTTT.

The chain uses TRBV6-5 and TRBJ1-2; D remains unclear. CDR3 length: 12 amino acids. Germline V gives CDR1 MNHEY, CDR2 SVGAGI. Trimming stripped 8 bases from V and 1 base from J, with 8 bases between. This CDR3 is CASVSLNYGYTF. Written as DNA, the CDR3 is TGTGCCAGCGTTAGCCTTAACTATGGCTACACCTTC.

V is TRBV9 and J is TRBJ2-7, with a possible D match to TRBD1 (6 bases). CDR3 size: 15 residues. CDR1 is SGDLS and CDR2 is YYNGEE in the germline V gene. Trimming removed 3 bases at V and 0 bases at J, with 13 bases between. In DNA, the CDR3 is TGTGCCAGCAGCGCCCGGGACACCTACTCCTACGAGCAGTACTTC. Protein: CASSARDTYSYEQYF.

This chain joins TRBV2 and TRBJ1-1, with a possible D match to TRBD1 (5 bases). Germline assignment: CDR1 SNHLY and CDR2 FYNNEI. With 5 bases removed from V and 1 base from J, the gap between germline ends came to 17 bases. CDR3 length equals 16 residues. This CDR3 is CASSHPFWGPNTEAFF. The CDR3 nucleotides read TGTGCCAGCAGTCACCCCTTCTGGGGCCCGAACACTGAAGCTTTCTTT.

J is TRBJ2-7 and V is TRBV11-2, with unresolved D. The V gene's germline CDR1 is SGHAT and CDR2 FQNNGV. Trimming took off 3 bases at V and 0 bases at J, with 9 bases between the two ends. CDR3 length: 14 amino acids. The CDR3 here is CASSFTSVSYEQYF. The CDR3 DNA reads TGTGCCAGCAGCTTTACCAGCGTCTCCTACGAGCAGTACTTC.